These T cell receptor beta chains were read from a single sample in a study of blood T cell repertoires in COVID-19. Generated by immunoSEQ multiplex PCR, the TCRdb table keeps only in-frame clones and is missing some. The sample consists of 250,000 to 350,000 clones, about 90% of them appearing once. Sample: PBMCs or T cells enriched from blood (not recorded which). The receptor set was obtained from a woman aged 25 to 39 who had recovered from COVID-19. CDR3s include the opening cysteine and the closing phenylalanine or tryptophan. The D gene is left open where the match is weak. Only some rows state a clone size, as once, few, many or a class for expanded clones.

v_call	j_call	clone_size	d_call	cdr3_nt	cdr3_aa
TRBV7-9	TRBJ2-5	.	TRBD1	TGTGCCAGCAGCTCCGTCCCGGGACAGGCCCAAGAGACCCAGTACTTC	CASSSVPGQAQETQYF
TRBV21-1	TRBJ2-7	.	.	TGTGCCAGCAGCAAAAAAGGCGGAGGGTACGAGCAGTACTTC	CASSKKGGGYEQYF
TRBV7-6	TRBJ2-3	.	TRBD2	TGTGCCAGCAGCTTAGAATTCGGGGGGGGAGGCACAGATACGCAGTATTTT	CASSLEFGGGGTDTQYF
TRBV27	TRBJ1-2	.	.	TGTGCCAGCAGTCCGTACAGGACAGCTAACTATGGCTACACCTTC	CASSPYRTANYGYTF
TRBV6-2/TRBV6-3	TRBJ1-1	.	.	TGTGCCAGCAGTTACTCGACCGTAAGGGAGGGGCCTGAAGCTTTCTTT	CASSYSTVREGPEAFF
TRBV30	TRBJ1-1	.	.	TGTGCCTGGAAGGGAGCGAACACTGAAGCTTTCTTT	CAWKGANTEAFF
TRBV7-2	TRBJ2-5	.	TRBD2	TGTGCCAGCAGCTCACGTTGGGGCGCCGGGGGGAGGTACCAAGAGACCCAGTACTTC	CASSSRWGAGGRYQETQYF
TRBV3-1/TRBV3-2	TRBJ1-1	.	.	TGTGCCAGCAGCCCCGGGGACACCATAATGAACACTGAAGCTTTCTTT	CASSPGDTIMNTEAFF
TRBV7-2	TRBJ1-2	.	.	TGTGCCAGCAGCCTCCCCGGGGGTCTGGGTGGCTACACCTTC	CASSLPGGLGGYTF
TRBV6-1	TRBJ2-7	once	.	TGTGCCAGCAGTGAAGCGGTCGGAGTACAGTACTTC	CASSEAVGVQYF
TRBV9	TRBJ2-7	.	TRBD1	TGTGCCAGCAGCGTAGACCCGGGACAGGGTTCAGAGGAGCAGTACTTC	CASSVDPGQGSEEQYF
TRBV5-1	TRBJ2-4	once	TRBD2	TGCGCCAGCAGCTTGGGTACCCTTAGCGGGGGGGCTGACATTCAGTACTTC	CASSLGTLSGGADIQYF
TRBV5-1	TRBJ1-1	once	TRBD1	TGCGCCAGCAGCCGTGGGAGGGACAGGGGGCGCCGGACTGAAGCTTTCTTT	CASSRGRDRGRRTEAFF
TRBV11-2	TRBJ1-1	.	.	TGTGCCAGCAGCTTAGCCCTGAACCTATGGAACACTGAAGCTTTCTTT	CASSLALNLWNTEAFF
TRBV4-1	TRBJ2-1	.	TRBD2	TGCGCCAGCAGCCAGGCCCAAACTAGCGGGGACAATGAGCAGTTCTTC	CASSQAQTSGDNEQFF
TRBV10-3	TRBJ1-2	.	.	TGTGCCATCCAAGAGGGCGGGAGGGCCTATGGCTACACCTTC	CAIQEGGRAYGYTF
TRBV12-3/TRBV12-4	TRBJ1-1	.	.	TGTGCCAGCAGTCACCGACAGTGGGAAGCTTTCTTT	CASSHRQWEAFF
TRBV7-8	TRBJ2-2	.	TRBD2	TGTGCCAGCAGCCGTCTGGGACTAGCGGGGGGGCGGAGCACCGGGGAGCTGTTTTTT	CASSRLGLAGGRSTGELFF
TRBV19	TRBJ1-2	.	.	TGTGCCAGTAGTACCGAGACAGGAGGATATGGCTACACCTTC	CASSTETGGYGYTF
TRBV15	TRBJ1-2	.	.	TGTGCCACCAGCTCTGGATTGGAGTCCTACTATGGCTACACCTTC	CATSSGLESYYGYTF
TRBV5-4	TRBJ1-1	.	.	TGTGCCAGCAGCCGGGGAGAGAACACTGAAGCTTTCTTT	CASSRGENTEAFF
TRBV11-2	TRBJ2-7	.	.	TGTGCCAGCTCGAGGTCCCCTTACGAGCAGTACTTC	CASSRSPYEQYF
TRBV5-1	TRBJ2-1	.	.	TGCGCCAGCAGCTTGGTTGGGCCGCCCGGCGATGAGCAGTTCTTC	CASSLVGPPGDEQFF
TRBV25-1	TRBJ2-2	.	.	TGTGCCAGCGGGAAACAGGATCACGGGGAGCTGTTTTTT	CASGKQDHGELFF
TRBV2	TRBJ1-6	.	TRBD1	TGTGCCAGCAGTGGAGGGACAGTGAATTCACCCCTCCACTTT	CASSGGTVNSPLHF
TRBV18	TRBJ1-1	.	.	TGTGCCAGCTCACCACTGGGGGGGCTCATGAACACTGAAGCTTTCTTT	CASSPLGGLMNTEAFF
TRBV5-5	TRBJ2-3	.	.	TGTGCCAGCAGCTTGGACCGGGGCACAGATACGCAGTATTTT	CASSLDRGTDTQYF
TRBV5-1	TRBJ2-5	.	TRBD2	TGCGCCAGCAGCTCCGGGGGGGCCCTTTCAGAGACCCAGTACTTC	CASSSGGALSETQYF
TRBV7-9	TRBJ2-7	.	.	TGTGCCAGCAGCTTAGGGCTAGGCAAGTCCTACGAGCAGTACTTC	CASSLGLGKSYEQYF
TRBV4-2	TRBJ2-7	.	TRBD2	TGTGCCAGCAGCCAAGCACTAGCGGGTGACTACGAGCAGTACTTC	CASSQALAGDYEQYF
TRBV5-1	TRBJ1-1	.	.	TGCGCCAGCAGCTTGGGACAGATGAACACTGAAGCTTTCTTT	CASSLGQMNTEAFF
TRBV25-1	TRBJ2-4	once	.	TGTGCCAGTACCTTTGGGCAGCGGGCCAAAAACATTCAGTACTTC	CASTFGQRAKNIQYF
TRBV27	TRBJ1-5	.	TRBD1	TGTGCCAGCAGCCCAGGGGGCGCGGTTCAGCCCCAGCATTTT	CASSPGGAVQPQHF
TRBV6-5	TRBJ2-2	.	.	TGTGCCAGCAGTTACTTATCAGGCAGACACACCGGGGAGCTGTTTTTT	CASSYLSGRHTGELFF
TRBV7-8	TRBJ2-5	.	.	TGTGCCAGCAGCTCCAATATAAGACAGTACGCCGCTCTGTCGGGGACCCAGTACTTC	CASSSNIRQYAALSGTQYF
TRBV30	TRBJ1-6	.	.	TGTGCCTGGAGGCCCCCGGACAGAGACAACTCACCCCTCCACTTT	CAWRPPDRDNSPLHF
TRBV13	TRBJ2-1	.	.	TGTGCCAGCAGTCATCACAGCCTCGCCTACAATGAGCAGTTCTTC	CASSHHSLAYNEQFF
TRBV5-4	TRBJ2-7	.	.	TGTGCCAGCAGCGTCCGGGACACGCCCTACGAGCAGTACTTC	CASSVRDTPYEQYF
TRBV19	TRBJ2-7	.	.	TGTGCCACTACCCCCCTGGCGGGGGCGGGCGAGCAGTACTTC	CATTPLAGAGEQYF
TRBV5-4	TRBJ2-5	.	.	TGTGCCAGCAGCTTAGTGGGAGCCGCGGAGACCCAGTACTTC	CASSLVGAAETQYF
TRBV5-1	TRBJ1-2	.	TRBD1	TGCGCCAGCAGCCCACGGACAGGATCGCTGGGCTATGGCTACACCTTC	CASSPRTGSLGYGYTF
TRBV7-3	TRBJ1-1	.	.	TGTGCCAGCAGCTTAGGGGGGGACACTGAAGCTTTCTTT	CASSLGGDTEAFF
TRBV30	TRBJ2-7	.	.	TGTGCCTGGGTGGTTCGCGTCAGCGGAGGGACCGAGCAGTACTTC	CAWVVRVSGGTEQYF
TRBV2	TRBJ2-7	.	.	TGTGCCAGCAGTGAAGGTGCGGGGATGCTCTACGAGCAGTACTTC	CASSEGAGMLYEQYF
TRBV4-2	TRBJ1-2	once	.	TGTGCCAGCAGCCAAGAAAGGACAGCCTATGGCTACACCTTC	CASSQERTAYGYTF
TRBV7-9	TRBJ2-1	.	.	TGTGCCAGCAGCTTTGATAGGGGTGAGCAGTTCTTC	CASSFDRGEQFF
TRBV13	TRBJ1-2	few	TRBD1	TGTGCCAGCAGCCCATACAGGGGATACGATGGCTACACCTTC	CASSPYRGYDGYTF
TRBV13	TRBJ1-2	once	.	TGTGCCAGCGGGTCGGCTTGGACAGCGGCGGATGAGTACAAAAACTATGGCTACACCTTC	CASGSAWTAADEYKNYGYTF
TRBV30	TRBJ2-5	.	TRBD2	TGTGCCTGGAGCTATACTAGCGGGGGGGGCGAGACCCAGTACTTC	CAWSYTSGGGETQYF
TRBV11-1	TRBJ2-3	.	TRBD1	TGTGCCAGCAGCCAGGGGGCTAGCACAGATACGCAGTATTTT	CASSQGASTDTQYF
TRBV11-3	TRBJ2-1	.	.	TGTGCCAGCAGCTTAGGTCCAGCGGGCAACGAGCAGTTCTTC	CASSLGPAGNEQFF